A single sample gave rise to the 5 T cell receptor beta chains below, sequenced in a study of CD8 T cells in Susac syndrome. With random hexamers, 0.5 to 1 ug RNA was reverse transcribed. TCRdb re-called the immunoSEQ multiplex PCR reads with MiXCR, one entry per CDR3 protein. The sample lists fewer than 150,000 distinct CDR3 sequences; approximately 95% were seen once. Sequences were obtained from CD8+ T cells from PBMCs. The source of these receptors is a human donor in good health.

V usage is TRBV27 and J usage is TRBJ2-5; D unresolved. V lost 4 bases, J lost 7 bases, and 10 bases lay in between. There are 12 residues in the CDR3. Germline CDR1 and CDR2: MNHEY and SMNVEV (reference sequence). The CDR3 DNA reads TGTGCCAGCAGTTCACCCTTAGGGACCCAGTACTTC. Encoded protein: CASSSPLGTQYF.

The DNA of the CDR3 is TGCAGTGCTAGAGCCGGCGGGAGCTCCTACGAGCAGTACTTC. Its protein is CSARAGGSSYEQYF. This sequence joins TRBV20-1 and TRBJ2-7; 7 nucleotides match TRBD2. CDR3 length: 14 residues. V lost 1 base to trimming and J lost 0 bases; unmatched junction nucleotides: 3. CDR1 is DFQATT and CDR2 is SNEGSKA in the germline V gene (reference sequence).

The chain links TRBV27 to TRBJ2-2, with 7 bases identical to TRBD2. This CDR3 is 14 amino acids long. V shed 8 bases and J 2 bases; nucleotides not matched to a gene: 5. CDR1 MNHEY and CDR2 SMNVEV come from the germline V gene (reference sequence). Written as DNA, the CDR3 is TGTGCCAGCCAGGGCGGGGGAAACACCGGGGAGCTGTTTTTT. It specifies CASQGGGNTGELFF.

This clonotype appeared once. The rearrangement links TRBV15 to TRBJ2-7; TRBD1 agrees at 12 bases. V lost 3 bases and J lost 6; bases outside the gene matches: 3. The CDR3 length is 14 residues. The germline V gene has CDR1 LNHNV and CDR2 YYDKDF (reference sequence). CDR3 loop: CATSSGTGGSEQYF. CDR3 nucleotide sequence: TGTGCCACCAGCAGCGGGACAGGGGGCAGCGAGCAGTACTTC.

The genes are TRBV29-1 and TRBJ2-5, with a tentative D call TRBD1 (6 bases). V lost 7 bases and J lost 2, with 14 bases in between. CDR1 is SQVTM and CDR2 is ANQGSEA in the germline V gene. This CDR3 region has 13 residues. For the CDR3, the DNA is TGCAGCGCTCACAGGGAAGGGCAAGAGACCCAGTACTTC. It encodes CSAHREGQETQYF.